The 2 T cell receptor beta chains in this list originate from one sample, sequenced in a study of OX40 agonist ivuxolimab in advanced cancers. Preparation of the library involved the immunoSEQ multiplex PCR assay. What TCRdb holds here is the immuneACCESS table cut down to in-frame rearrangements. Part of the clones is not present; checked against another copy, under half of the missing clones reflect an unresolved V gene, and the others are unexplained. This sample is represented by some 77,000 clones; 70% to 90% of them were singletons. Less than 3% of the sample lies in the top ten. Sequencing used CD4+ or CD8+ T cells sorted from blood, obtained in a trial of the OX40 agonist ivuxolimab. These receptors were taken from an adult with an advanced solid tumor such as melanoma, head and neck, liver or kidney cancer.

This clone was observed a single time. The V call is TRBV7-9, the J call TRBJ2-3, with 10 bases that match TRBD1. This CDR3 region has 16 residues. V shed 4 bases, J shed 3 bases, and the junction held 7 bases outside the gene matches. Germline V gene data show CDR1 as SEHNR and CDR2 as FQNEAQ (reference sequence). The DNA for the CDR3 is TGTGCCAGCAGCTCACCGTGGACAGGGGGAACAGATACGCAGTATTTT. Translation: CASSSPWTGGTDTQYF.

V is TRBV7-9 and J is TRBJ2-7, with D possibly TRBD1 on 6 matching bases. This CDR3 contains 12 residues. The ends were cut back, 8 bases at V and 4 bases at J, with 12 bases in the middle. The V gene's germline CDR1 is SEHNR and CDR2 FQNEAQ (reference sequence). CDR3 DNA: TGTGCCAGCGGACAGCGGTCTTACGAGCAGTACTTC. This sequence encodes CASGQRSYEQYF.